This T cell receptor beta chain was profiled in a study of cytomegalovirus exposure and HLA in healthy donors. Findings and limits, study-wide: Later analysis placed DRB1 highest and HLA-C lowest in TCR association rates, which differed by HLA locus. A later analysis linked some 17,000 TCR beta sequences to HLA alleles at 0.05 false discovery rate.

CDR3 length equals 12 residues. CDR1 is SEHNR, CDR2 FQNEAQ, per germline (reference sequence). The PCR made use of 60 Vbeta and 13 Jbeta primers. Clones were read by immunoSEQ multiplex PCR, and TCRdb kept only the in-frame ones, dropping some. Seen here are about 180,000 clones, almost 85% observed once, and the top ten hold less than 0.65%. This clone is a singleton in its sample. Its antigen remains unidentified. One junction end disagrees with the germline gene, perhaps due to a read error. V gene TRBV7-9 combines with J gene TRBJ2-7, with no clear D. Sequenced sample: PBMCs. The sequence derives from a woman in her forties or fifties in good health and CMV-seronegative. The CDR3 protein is CSSSLAGHEQYF. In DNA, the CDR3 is TGTTCCAGCAGCTTAGCCGGTCACGAGCAGTACTTC.